A selection of T cell receptor beta chains follows, all from one sample in a study of human T cells and chemical hapten exposure. TCRdb reprocessed the RACE reads with MiXCR, giving one entry per CDR3 protein. The sample shows about 190,000 distinct CDR3 sequences, around a quarter of them seen only once. The sequencing used whole blood, collected in connection with sensitization to the hapten diphenylcyclopropenone (DPC). Receptors originate from a woman aged 40 to 50 with alopecia areata. Some clones in this sample may be carry-over from other donors' samples. The CDR3 runs from the conserved cysteine through the conserved F or W. The D gene is left open where the match is weak. Clone sizes are given selectively: once, few, many, or a class where the clone is expanded.

CDR3 DNA,CDR3 protein,D gene,V gene,clone size,J gene
TGTGCCAGCAGTTTGCGAGCGGGGGTTTACGAGCAGTACTTC,CASSLRAGVYEQYF,TRBD2,TRBV27,.,TRBJ2-7
TGTGCCAGCACCCCAGCCCGGGCAGGGAAAGAGACCCAGTACTTC,CASTPARAGKETQYF,.,TRBV28,.,TRBJ2-5
TGTGCCAGCACATGGGACAGCGCAAGCTCCTACGAGCAGTACTTC,CASTWDSASSYEQYF,TRBD1,TRBV28,many,TRBJ2-7
TGTGCCAGCAGTTCGACTAGCGCACAGTTCTTC,CASSSTSAQFF,TRBD2,TRBV27,.,TRBJ2-1
TGCGCCAGCAGCTTGGCCCCGGGACTCCTCTCCTACGAGCAGTACTTC,CASSLAPGLLSYEQYF,.,TRBV5-1,.,TRBJ2-7
TGTGCCAGCAGCGATACGAACACCGGGGAGCTGTTTTTT,CASSDTNTGELFF,.,TRBV6-2/TRBV6-3,many,TRBJ2-2
TGTGCCAGCAGCTTCGGCAGCTCCTACAATGAGCAGTTCTTC,CASSFGSSYNEQFF,.,TRBV7-2,.,TRBJ2-1
TGTGCCAGCAGCTCCGGGGGAGCCACGTTCTTC,CASSSGGATFF,.,TRBV7-9,.,TRBJ2-1
TGTGCCAGCAGTGGAGTTAGCGGGAGGGCCTGGGGTGAGCAGTTCTTC,CASSGVSGRAWGEQFF,TRBD2,TRBV6-1,few,TRBJ2-1
TGCAGCGTTGGGCGGACTGGTGGCGCAGATACGCAGTATTTT,CSVGRTGGADTQYF,.,TRBV29-1,.,TRBJ2-3
TGTGCCATCAGTGAACTCCCCTTCACCGTTTCCACAGATACGCAGTATTTT,CAISELPFTVSTDTQYF,.,TRBV10-3,few,TRBJ2-3
TGCAGTGCTAGCGCCCGGTCGGGAGGGTTAGGTGAGCAGTTCTTC,CSASARSGGLGEQFF,TRBD2,TRBV20-1,many,TRBJ2-1
TGTGCCAGCAGCCGTCCAGGGCTAGATGAGTACTTC,CASSRPGLDEYF,.,TRBV28,.,TRBJ2-7
TGTGCCAGCAGTGAAGGAATAGGCCTGCTCTCTGGGGCCAACGTCCTGACTTTC,CASSEGIGLLSGANVLTF,.,TRBV2,.,TRBJ2-6
TGCAGTGCCAGAAGTTCCGGGTCCTTTGCGCCTGGGGAGCTGTTTTTT,CSARSSGSFAPGELFF,.,TRBV20-1,few,TRBJ2-2
TGTGCCAGCGGGGACAGTCCAGGCTACACCTTC,CASGDSPGYTF,TRBD1,TRBV6-2/TRBV6-3,.,TRBJ1-2
TGTGCCAGCAGTTTGTACAGGGGAGGTGGCAATCAGCCCCAGCATTTT,CASSLYRGGGNQPQHF,TRBD1,TRBV28,.,TRBJ1-5
TGTGCCAGCAGCCGGCGGACAGGGCCCTTTTCCTCACCCCTCCACTTT,CASSRRTGPFSSPLHF,TRBD1,TRBV6-5,few,TRBJ1-6